This TCR beta chain appears in the sequencing data of a study of blood T cell repertoires in COVID-19. Libraries were prepared by immunoSEQ multiplex PCR; TCRdb keeps only in-frame clonotypes and omits some of them. The sample lists approximately 310,000 clones, about 85% occurring once. The CDR3 covers 14 residues. CDR1 and CDR2 from the germline V gene are GTSNPN and SVGIG (reference sequence). V shed 8 bases and J shed 2 bases, with 18 bases lying between them. Living in 20 to 30 US areas, the participants were between roughly 18 and 90 years of age. V and J are TRBV30 and TRBJ1-2; D is possibly TRBD1 (5 bases). The sequenced sample was PBMCs or T cells enriched from blood (not recorded which). This receptor was identified in a woman between 25 and 40 years old who had been exposed to COVID-19. This chain's CDR3 is CAPGKGPKNYGYTF. The DNA for the CDR3 is TGTGCCCCGGGTAAGGGGCCTAAAAACTATGGCTACACCTTC.